The TCR beta chain under discussion was sequenced for a study of blood T cell repertoires in COVID-19. Study overall: Both acute and convalescent COVID-19 samples were obtained from the United States, Italy and Spain. Sources were T cells, B-cell-depleted T cells, or PBMCs; the material itself was cDNA or gDNA.

V lost 1 base and J lost 9; bases outside the gene matches: 13. Germline loops: CDR1 SGHNT, CDR2 YYREEE (reference sequence). CDR3 length: 17 amino acids. Per the study methods: Estimates of nucleated cell counts were drawn from the amplification of reference gene primers. Clones were read by immunoSEQ multiplex PCR, and TCRdb kept only the in-frame ones, dropping some. Clone size and the V and J calls come from that table; the DNA yielded D and trimming. The profile shows over 350,000 clones, around 89% of them singletons. The TCR comes from a woman aged 25 to 39 with acute or convalescent COVID-19. This chain joins TRBV5-4 and TRBJ1-6; 7 bases are a match to TRBD1. Sequenced input: peripheral blood. CDR3 sequence (DNA): TGTGCCAGCAGCTTGTCCCCTTCGACAGGGATTGGTTCACCCCTCCACTTT. This codes for CASSLSPSTGIGSPLHF.